This T cell receptor (beta chain) was documented in a study of shared clonotypes between healthy human individuals. Comment on this clone: Distinct nucleotide sequences in the sample also encode this CDR3.

Sorted-subset replicate PCR reactions were performed with 150 to 200 ng DNA, corresponding to about 30,000 T cell genomes. Only in-frame clones appear in the TCRdb table, and some are missing; sequencing was by immunoSEQ multiplex PCR. The data show about 1 million clones, approximately 70% seen once. The CDR3 runs 14 residues. Trimming at V came to 6 bases and at J to 3 bases, leaving 4 bases not matched to a gene. Germline V gene sequence: CDR1 MNHNS, CDR2 SASEGT. Sample: memory CD4+ T cells sorted from blood. Subset here: CD45RA-negative fraction. This chain connects TRBV6-1 to TRBJ2-7, with 11 positions matching TRBD1. This TCR derives from a man in his late teens or twenties in good health. The CDR3 loop reads CASRGQGGSYEQYF. The CDR3 DNA follows: TGTGCCAGCAGGGGACAGGGGGGAAGCTACGAGCAGTACTTC.